This T cell receptor beta chain was sequenced during a study of molecular identifiers for immune sequencing clone quantification (dated by TCRdb to the late 2010s). Notes on the research overall: For a replicate experiment, RNA from approximately 20,000 or 100,000 naive CD8 T cells was divided into five aliquots, and four of the five aliquots were sequenced. This methods study used CD8 T cells to benchmark TCR RNA copy counting and molecular-identifier clustering-based TCR repertoire sequencing (MIDCIRS). The paper's findings and limits, for the study overall: About 3 recovered TCR RNA copies per cell were obtained by modeling, versus about 10 by digital PCR, implying a capture efficiency of around 28%. Even against a background of about a million naive CD8 T cells, spiked-in Jurkat TCR RNA amounting to a single cell's worth was reported to be detectable. Spiked-in Jurkat TCR RNA (approximately 10 copies' worth), which is not part of the donor repertoire, was contained in the naive libraries. When barcode sub-clustering was left out, chimeric consensus sequences inflated TCR diversity, with chimeras reaching as high as 47%. In CMV-specific effector cells, clones with more than 20 RNA copies accounted for over 99% of molecules, whereas in naive cells such clones accounted for under 1%. The sizes of highly expanded clones could end up underestimated when identical TCR molecules share a barcode.

Libraries of naive CD8 T cells were generated from about 19,000 to 1,100,000 sorted cells, with 10%, 30% or 50% of the purified RNA used. Naive CD8 T cells, defined as CD8+CD4-CCR7+CD45RA+, were FACS-sorted into RLT Plus buffer on a BD FACSAria II. To test detection sensitivity, Jurkat RNA equal to some 11 TCR copies was added to samples of roughly 18,000-1,000,000 naive CD8 T cells. CD8 T cells were enriched using RosetteSep CD8+ T Cell Enrichment Cocktail and Ficoll-Paque, and the enriched cells then underwent ACK red cell lysis. This clonotype came up many times. What antigen it recognizes has not been identified. Base quality data are lacking; no much larger clone is found one base away. The method was PCR. Sequencing relied on an Illumina HiSeq 4000. Preparation of bulk TCR libraries followed a previously described approach, with the TCR primers listed in Table S5. The Qiagen AllPrep DNA/RNA kit was used to purify total RNA. Before analysis, reads from multiple sequencing runs of the same library were pooled. In the paper's pipeline: Reads were retained only if their TCR constant sequence matched exactly, and those retained reads were trimmed to 150 nt and grouped according to their 12-nt molecular barcodes. Within each barcode group, reads were sub-clustered at a 15% Levenshtein threshold, and quality-weighted consensus sequences were built per RNA molecule. Non-functional sequences were excluded, and lower-count sequences lying one edit away from another sequence were also excluded. Barcode sub-clusters with fewer than 20% of the maximum read count were removed, based on fitting two negative binomial distributions. Clones were called with MiXCR by TCRdb after fastp trimmed the public reads at Q25, and only in-frame beta chains were retained. Under each unique CDR3 protein, matching rows form one entry showing the most common genes and DNA. The authors' filters were not applied to this entry. The sample table shows 250,000 to 350,000 distinct CDR3 sequences, and around 21% are seen once. Approximately 0.84% of the sample lies in the top ten.

CDR1 KGHDR and CDR2 SFDVKD were looked up in the germline V gene. V lost 4 bases and J lost 4 bases; the stretch between them is 7 bases long. The CDR3 runs 14 amino acids, cysteine and phenylalanine included. Only the CDR3 DNA stays, 42 bases, in frame from base 1. Sequenced material: naive CD8+ T cells from blood, with Jurkat cell RNA spiked in. According to the study, the label for this sample's cell subset or site signals: FACS-sorted CD8+CD4-CCR7+CD45RA+ naive T cells. The sequence is built from TRBV24-1 and TRBJ2-6; the D gene cannot be resolved reliably. This receptor was identified in a human donor in good health. Some libraries in this study had Jurkat cell RNA spiked in. The CDR3 region has the sequence CATSDRIGANVLTF. The base sequence is TGTGCCACCAGTGACAGAATCGGGGCCAACGTCCTGACTTTC.